This T cell receptor beta chain appears in the sequencing data of a study of early T cells in non-severe SARS-CoV-2 infection (dated by TCRdb to about 2021). A note on the overall study: Because TCR sequencing was done on bulk RNA from unsorted whole blood, the alpha and beta chains could not be paired.

The CDR3 contains 14 residues, cysteine and phenylalanine counted. CDR3 DNA only is kept here, 42 bases in frame from base 1. V sheds 1 base and J sheds 7 bases, leaving 14 bases between their ends. For CDR1 and CDR2, the germline V gene lists SGHAT and FQNNGV. Paper-wide results and their limitations: VDJdb matching was skewed toward anti-spike CD8 responses, so virus-specific expansions were likely underestimated and private and CD4 specificities were missed.

This clonotype was seen a few times. The specificity of this receptor is unknown. Qualities for individual bases were not recorded, and no much larger clone is one base off. This was a case-control study nested in a cohort of healthcare workers in London, UK, who had nasopharyngeal swab PCR tests and blood samples taken every week. Healthcare workers were enrolled in the week of the UK lockdown, from 23 to 31 March 2020, and were followed every week for up to roughly 15 weeks. Libraries were constructed by 5' RACE. Sequencing was carried out with a NextSeq 500. In the TCR library protocol, unique molecular identifiers were attached to individual cDNA molecules to correct for PCR bias and sequencing error. Both TCR alpha and beta chains were sequenced, and tight co-correlation was observed between alpha and beta sequence abundances in each sample. Concerning the study's data processing: V gene, J gene and CDR3 annotation of TCR sequences was performed with Decombinator V4. TCRs were defined as expanded if a significant change between any two time points was detected under a Poisson model with p below 0.0001. TCR abundances were normalised to the total number of TCRs sequenced per sample and were expressed as counts per million. TRAV1-2 paired with TRAJ12, TRAJ20 or TRAJ33 defined MAIT TCRs, while TRAV10 paired with TRAJ18 defined iNKT TCRs. VDJdb, accessed 1 November 2021, was searched for CMV, EBV and SARS-CoV-2 annotated TCRs, excluding TCRs annotated for multiple antigens. TCRdb's own reprocessing of the public reads used fastp at Q25 and MiXCR and kept productive beta chains. Rows are unified per CDR3 protein, each entry keeping the most common DNA and genes. TCRdb's processing, not the authors' own work, is the source of the V and J calls. This sample lists approximately 30,000 distinct CDR3 sequences; around 7% were detected once. Clones ranked in the top ten supply about 3% of the sample.

Material: whole blood. This chain is built from TRBV11-2 and TRBJ2-7; TRBD2 is a weak D gene call, 5 bases matching. This receptor was obtained from an adult who was a healthcare worker with PCR-confirmed SARS-CoV-2 infection or an uninfected control (not recorded which). The nucleotide sequence is given as TGTGCCAGCAGCTTAGCCCATAGGACGGGAGAGCAGTACTTC. Translated, this gives CASSLAHRTGEQYF.